This is a list of T cell receptor beta chains from one sample in a study of T cell responses to AZD1222 COVID-19 vaccine. Assay used: immunoSEQ multiplex PCR; TCRdb lists only in-frame clones, some missing. The repertoire consists of around 160,000 clones, with 90% to 95% occurring once and the leading ten covering about 1.1%. The sample here was peripheral blood, taken 28 days after the second AZD1222 dose. All receptors come from an adult who received the AZD1222 COVID-19 vaccine. Both conserved end residues are part of each CDR3. D genes are given only for firm matches. The size entry is marked missing in some rows and otherwise reads once, few, many or a size class.

length	J	size	D	V	DNA	CDR3
13	TRBJ2-3	once	TRBD1	TRBV5-4	TGTGCCAGCAGTTCGGACAGGGCTTCTACGCAGTATTTT	CASSSDRASTQYF
15	TRBJ1-5	NA	NA	TRBV5-5	TGTGCCAGCAGCCTGGGTGCAGGGAGCGGTCAGCCCCAGCATTTT	CASSLGAGSGQPQHF
13	TRBJ2-6	NA	NA	TRBV27	TGTGCCAGCACAAACTCTGGGGCCAACGTCCTGACTTTC	CASTNSGANVLTF
14	TRBJ2-2	few	NA	TRBV2	TGTGCCAGCAGTGTGAGGCTGGAAGGGGGGGAGCTGTTTTTT	CASSVRLEGGELFF
15	TRBJ2-7	NA	NA	TRBV15	TGTGCCACCAGCAGGGCCGTTGGGCTCTCGTCCGAGCAGTACTTC	CATSRAVGLSSEQYF
15	TRBJ2-7	NA	NA	TRBV6-5	TGTGCCAGCATCCACCCGTCGGGACTCTACTACGAGCAGTACTTC	CASIHPSGLYYEQYF
13	TRBJ2-1	NA	NA	TRBV2	TGTGCCAGCAGTTCTAACCTTTACAATGAGCAGTTCTTC	CASSSNLYNEQFF
14	TRBJ1-1	once	TRBD1	TRBV7-9	TGTGCCAGCAGCTCGACAGGGGAAGGTACTGAAGCTTTCTTT	CASSSTGEGTEAFF
14	TRBJ1-4	NA	NA	TRBV6-5	TGTGCCAGCAGTCAGACAGAAACTAATGAAAAACTGTTTTTT	CASSQTETNEKLFF
15	TRBJ2-1	NA	TRBD2	TRBV19	TGTGCCAGTAGTACGACTAGCGGGGGTTACAATGAGCAGTTCTTC	CASSTTSGGYNEQFF
14	TRBJ2-7	NA	NA	TRBV5-1	TGCGCCAGCAGCTTGGCCCAACAGGGCGACGAGCAGTACTTC	CASSLAQQGDEQYF
12	TRBJ1-5	NA	NA	TRBV15	TGTGCCACCAGCAGCCCCCCTCAGCCCCAGCATTTT	CATSSPPQPQHF
14	TRBJ1-4	NA	NA	TRBV6-1	TGTGCCAGCAGTGAATCAGGGGAGGTAGAAAAACTGTTTTTT	CASSESGEVEKLFF
14	TRBJ1-5	NA	NA	TRBV2	TGTGCCAGCAGTGAAGGACCACCTTCGGAGCCCCAGCATTTT	CASSEGPPSEPQHF
14	TRBJ1-2	NA	NA	TRBV7-9	TGTGCCAGCAGCTCATCCACCGACCTCTATGGCTACACCTTC	CASSSSTDLYGYTF
14	TRBJ2-2	once	TRBD2	TRBV13	TGTGCCAGCAGCCCGGGACTAAACACCGGGGAGCTGTTTTTT	CASSPGLNTGELFF
15	TRBJ2-2	NA	NA	TRBV19	TGTGCCAGTAGTCCCCAGGACTCGAACACCGGGGAGCTGTTTTTT	CASSPQDSNTGELFF
15	TRBJ1-2	NA	TRBD1	TRBV5-1	TGCGCCAGCAGCTTAGGACAGGGGGCATACTATGGCTACACCTTC	CASSLGQGAYYGYTF
15	TRBJ1-4	NA	TRBD1	TRBV5-6	TGTGCCAGCAGCTTGATCGGACAGGGAGGAGAAAAACTGTTTTTT	CASSLIGQGGEKLFF
14	TRBJ2-1	NA	NA	TRBV5-1	TGCGCCAGCAGCTACGGAGACGGAAACAATGAGCAGTTCTTC	CASSYGDGNNEQFF
14	TRBJ2-7	once	TRBD1	TRBV5-1	TGCGCCAGCAGCCGGACAGGGGTGGGGAGAGAGCAGTACTTC	CASSRTGVGREQYF
15	TRBJ2-7	NA	TRBD2	TRBV3-1/TRBV3-2	TGTGCCAGCCGCCGGACTAGCGGGGCTACCTACGAGCAGTACTTC	CASRRTSGATYEQYF
14	TRBJ1-2	NA	NA	TRBV9	TGTGCCAGCAGCGTATGGGGGGAAGGCTATGGCTACACCTTC	CASSVWGEGYGYTF
15	TRBJ1-2	NA	TRBD1	TRBV5-4	TGTGCCAGCAGTTCCACTGAGACAGGGAACTATGGCTACACCTTC	CASSSTETGNYGYTF
14	TRBJ1-1	NA	NA	TRBV3-1/TRBV3-2	TGTGCCAGCAGCCCTGCAGGTAAGAACACTGAAGCTTTCTTT	CASSPAGKNTEAFF
16	TRBJ1-1	NA	NA	TRBV19	TGTGCCAGTAGTATAGGCGGTGAGGGAATGAACACTGAAGCTTTCTTT	CASSIGGEGMNTEAFF
16	TRBJ2-1	NA	TRBD2	TRBV7-9	TGTGCCAGCTCTGGGATAGCGGGGGGCCCCTACAATGAGCAGTTCTTC	CASSGIAGGPYNEQFF